This TCR delta chain was retrieved from a study of gamma-delta chains in newborns, infants, children. TCRdb re-called clones from the reads using CATT. The data hold fewer than 4,500 delta-chain clones, with 0.6% to 0.65% observed a single time. This clone has a handful of counts. A read error may explain this, as a much larger clone is one base away. In the same sample, other DNA sequences code for this CDR3. Germline lookup yields CDR1 GEAIGNYY and CDR2 EKD. The CDR3 has 20 amino acids. Source material: blood. The sequence derives from a child who was a newborn, infant or young child, either healthy, febrile or measles-vaccinated (not recorded which). The chain is built from TRDV2 and TRDJ3; 8 nucleotides agree with TRDD3. The DNA of the CDR3 is TGCGCCTGTGACACCGCGGTACTGGGGGCCCTCCCCTGGGACACCCGACAGATGTTTTTC. Its protein product is CACDTAVLGALPWDTRQMFF.